These 27 T cell receptor beta chains were sequenced from one sample in a study of T cells expressing NK-cell markers. TCRdb processed the 5' RACE reads again and assigns one entry to each CDR3 protein, with no DNA. The listing contains 450,000 to 600,000 distinct CDR3 sequences. The sample comprised blood T cells: a sorted CD56 or NKG2C T cell subset, CD4+ or CD8+ T cells, or bulk PBMC T cells (not recorded which). The receptor source for this set is a man younger than 35 in good health.

V is TRBV6-1 and J is TRBJ2-1; no DNA is available, so the TRBD2 call from TCRdb remains unchecked. This CDR3 comprises 15 residues. CDR1 is MNHNS and CDR2 is SASEGT in the germline V gene. This CDR3 is CASSGGYGRNNEQFF.

This chain uses TRBV5-1 with TRBJ1-4; TCRdb's assignment of TRBD1 cannot be checked, as there is no DNA. Germline CDR1 and CDR2: SGHRS and YFSETQ. The CDR3 covers 15 residues. This CDR3 reads CASSPRRGPNEKLFF.

This chain joins TRBV12-3 or TRBV12-4 and TRBJ1-4; TCRdb calls TRBD1, which cannot be checked without DNA. There are 16 residues in the CDR3. The CDR3 reads CASKGQGVSTNEKLFF.

The V and J genes are TRBV29-1 and TRBJ2-3; TCRdb's D call, TRBD1, is unchecked because there is no DNA. CDR1 is SQVTM and CDR2 is ANQGSEA in the germline V gene. This CDR3 is built from 13 residues. This chain's CDR3 is CSVPRETGDTQYF.

V usage is TRBV20-1 and J usage is TRBJ2-3; TCRdb's D call of TRBD1 is untestable without DNA. Germline CDR1 DFQATT, CDR2 SNEGSKA (reference sequence). This CDR3 contains 15 residues. This CDR3 reads CSARGVGQGTDTQYF.

The chain recombines TRBV12-3 or TRBV12-4 with TRBJ1-4; TCRdb returns TRBD1, unconfirmable since there is no DNA. There are 17 residues in the CDR3. The CDR3 region is CASSLGLLAATNEKLFF.

J is TRBJ1-1 and V is TRBV21-1; no DNA is available, so the TRBD1 call from TCRdb remains unchecked. TRBV21-1 is flagged as a pseudogene. The CDR3 extends over 17 amino acids. The CDR3: CASSKHRTGTMNTEAFF.

The gene calls are TRBV3-1 and TRBJ2-5. Germline V gene sequence: CDR1 LGHDT, CDR2 YNNKEL (reference sequence). The CDR3 has 11 amino acids. This CDR3 is CASAIRETQYF.

This rearrangement joins TRBV4-3 to TRBJ2-1; TCRdb picks TRBD1, but there is no DNA to check that call. The CDR3 is 15 amino acids. Germline V CDR1 and CDR2: LGHNA, YSLEER. CDR3 amino acids: CASSHLGGVYNEQFF.

The genes are TRBV12-3 or TRBV12-4 and TRBJ1-2; TCRdb picks TRBD1, but there is no DNA to check that call. This CDR3 has 13 amino acids. CDR3 residues: CAILSSGGFGYTF.

This CDR3 reads CASRPGTSNQPQHF. This chain connects TRBV6-5 to TRBJ1-5; TCRdb selects TRBD1, and the lack of DNA leaves this call unchecked. This CDR3 comprises 14 residues. Germline CDR1 is MNHEY and CDR2 is SVGAGI.

This chain's CDR3 is CASSLQVTDTEAFF. The J gene is TRBJ1-1, the V gene TRBV5-1; TCRdb's D call of TRBD1 is untestable without DNA. The CDR3 runs 14 residues. CDR1 is SGHRS, CDR2 YFSETQ, per germline.

The chain links TRBV20-1 to TRBJ2-5; TCRdb returns TRBD1, unconfirmable since there is no DNA. This CDR3 is built from 14 residues. Germline V gives CDR1 DFQATT, CDR2 SNEGSKA (reference sequence). This chain's CDR3 is CSARDSRGQETQYF.

The chain recombines TRBV6-5 with TRBJ1-3. The V gene's germline CDR1 is MNHEY and CDR2 SVGAGI. This CDR3 region has 14 residues. This CDR3 reads CASSYSVSGNTIYF.

The rearrangement uses TRBV12-3 or TRBV12-4 and TRBJ1-5. CDR3 length: 16 residues. The CDR3 sequence is CASSAQGLRGNQPQHF.

J is TRBJ2-1 and V is TRBV24-1; there is no DNA to check the TCRdb D call of TRBD1. Germline lookup yields CDR1 KGHDR and CDR2 SFDVKD. This CDR3 is 17 amino acids long. The CDR3 here is CATSDFRVGQVNNEQFF.

The chain links TRBV7-9 to TRBJ1-1. The CDR3 is made up of 15 amino acids. Germline V gene data show CDR1 as SEHNR and CDR2 as FQNEAQ (reference sequence). The chain's CDR3 is CASSSKTAAGAEAFF.

The rearrangement uses TRBV27 and TRBJ2-7; lacking DNA, the TRBD2 call made by TCRdb goes unchecked. This CDR3 is built from 14 residues. Per germline, CDR1 MNHEY and CDR2 SMNVEV (reference sequence). The CDR3 loop reads CASSLLAGVHEQYF.

This sequence joins TRBV11-1 and TRBJ2-1; TCRdb calls TRBD2, which cannot be checked without DNA. Germline loops: CDR1 SGHAT, CDR2 FQDESV (reference sequence). CDR3 length: 20 amino acids. CDR3: CASSLYFSGRTGSSYNEQFF. Full variable domain (outside the CDR3, taken from reference TRBV11-1 and TRBJ2-1): EAEVAQSPRYKITEKSQAVAFWCDPISGHATLYWYRQILGQGPELLVQFQDESVVDDSQLPKDRFSAERLKGVDSTLKIQPAELGDSAMYLCASSLYFSGRTGSSYNEQFFGPGTRLTVL.

The rearrangement joins TRBV28 to TRBJ2-7; TCRdb calls TRBD1, which cannot be checked without DNA. Germline V gives CDR1 MDHEN, CDR2 SYDVKM. The CDR3 is 14 residues long. This CDR3 reads CASTPADQAYEQYF.

V is TRBV5-6 and J is TRBJ2-3. The CDR3 totals 12 residues. Germline V gives CDR1 SGHDT, CDR2 YYEEEE. CDR3 protein: CASNGGPDTQYF.

This chain links TRBV12-3 or TRBV12-4 with TRBJ2-5. This CDR3 contains 12 residues. CDR3: CASSSEVGTQYF.

The V and J genes are TRBV5-1 and TRBJ2-2; with no DNA, the TCRdb D assignment of TRBD2 cannot be verified. The CDR3 contains 17 residues. Germline V lookup: CDR1 SGHRS, CDR2 YFSETQ. The CDR3 sequence: CASSSQTSGENTGELFF.

J is TRBJ2-7 and V is TRBV15; TCRdb outputs TRBD1, but without DNA this stays unchecked. Germline assignment: CDR1 LNHNV and CDR2 YYDKDF (reference sequence). The CDR3 runs to 14 residues. The CDR3 region is CATRSWDGTLEQYF.

V and J are TRBV9 and TRBJ1-1; TCRdb picks TRBD1, but there is no DNA to check that call. The CDR3 sequence is 14 residues long. Germline V gives CDR1 SGDLS, CDR2 YYNGEE. The CDR3 reads CASSVAGRGTEAFF.

The chain has TRBV10-3 and TRBJ2-5; no DNA is available, so the TRBD2 call from TCRdb remains unchecked. This CDR3 is 13 amino acids long. CDR1 is ENHRY, CDR2 SYGVKD, per germline. This chain's CDR3 is CASSPGGPETQYF.

This chain connects TRBV25-1 to TRBJ2-3; TCRdb indicates TRBD2, and absent DNA this call remains unverified. The germline V gene encodes CDR1 MGHDK and CDR2 SYGVNS. CDR3 length equals 15 residues. CDR3 residues: CASSYTTTSGDTQYF.